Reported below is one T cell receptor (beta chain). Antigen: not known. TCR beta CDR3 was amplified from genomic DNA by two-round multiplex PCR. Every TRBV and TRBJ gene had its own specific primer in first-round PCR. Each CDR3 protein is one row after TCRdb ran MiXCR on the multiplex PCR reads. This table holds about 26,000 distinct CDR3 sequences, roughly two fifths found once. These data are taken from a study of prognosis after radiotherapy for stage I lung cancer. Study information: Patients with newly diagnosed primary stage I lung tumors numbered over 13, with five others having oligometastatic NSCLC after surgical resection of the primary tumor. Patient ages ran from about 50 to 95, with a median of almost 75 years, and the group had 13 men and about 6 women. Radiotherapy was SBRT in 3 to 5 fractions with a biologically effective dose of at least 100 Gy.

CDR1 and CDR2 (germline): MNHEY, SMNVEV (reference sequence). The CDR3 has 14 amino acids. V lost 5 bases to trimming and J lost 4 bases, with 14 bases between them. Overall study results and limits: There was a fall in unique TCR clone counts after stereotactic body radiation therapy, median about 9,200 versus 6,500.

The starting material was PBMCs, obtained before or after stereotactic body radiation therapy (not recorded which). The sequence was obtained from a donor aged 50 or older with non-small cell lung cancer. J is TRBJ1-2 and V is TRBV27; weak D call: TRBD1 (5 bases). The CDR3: CASSAKVQVYGYTF. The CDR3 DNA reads TGTGCCAGCAGTGCAAAGGTACAGGTCTATGGCTACACCTTC.